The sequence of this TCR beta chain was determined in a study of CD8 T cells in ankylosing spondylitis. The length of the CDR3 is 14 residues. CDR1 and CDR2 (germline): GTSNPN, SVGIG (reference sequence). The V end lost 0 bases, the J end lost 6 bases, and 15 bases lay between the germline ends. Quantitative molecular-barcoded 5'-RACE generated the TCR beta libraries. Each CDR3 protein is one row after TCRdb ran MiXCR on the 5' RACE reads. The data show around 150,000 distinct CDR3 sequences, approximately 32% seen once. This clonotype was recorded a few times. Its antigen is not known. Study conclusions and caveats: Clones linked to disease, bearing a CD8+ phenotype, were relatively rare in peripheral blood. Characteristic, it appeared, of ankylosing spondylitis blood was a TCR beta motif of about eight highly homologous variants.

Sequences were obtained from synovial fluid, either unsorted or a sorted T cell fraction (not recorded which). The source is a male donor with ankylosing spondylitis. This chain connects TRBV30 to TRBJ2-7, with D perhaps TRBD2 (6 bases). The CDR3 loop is CAWSVSGRDAEQYF. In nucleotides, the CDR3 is TGTGCCTGGAGTGTTAGCGGCAGAGACGCCGAGCAGTACTTC. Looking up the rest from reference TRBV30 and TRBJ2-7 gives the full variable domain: SQTIHQWPATLVQPVGSPLSLECTVEGTSNPNLYWYRQAAGRGLQLLFYSVGIGQISSEVPQNLSASRPQDRQFILSSKKLLLSDSGFYLCAWSVSGRDAEQYFGPGTRLTVT.